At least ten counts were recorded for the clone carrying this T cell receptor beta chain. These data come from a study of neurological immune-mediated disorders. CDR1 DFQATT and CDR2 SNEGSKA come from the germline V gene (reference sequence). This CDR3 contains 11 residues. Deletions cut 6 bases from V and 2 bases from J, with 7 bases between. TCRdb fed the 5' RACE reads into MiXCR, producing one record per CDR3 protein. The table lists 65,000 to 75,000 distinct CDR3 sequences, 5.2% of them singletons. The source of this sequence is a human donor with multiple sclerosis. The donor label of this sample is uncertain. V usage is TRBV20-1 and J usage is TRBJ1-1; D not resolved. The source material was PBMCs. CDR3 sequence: CSATRNTEAFF. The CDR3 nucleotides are TGCAGTGCCACCAGAAACACTGAAGCTTTCTTT.